This entry concerns a single T cell receptor beta chain. Its target is unknown. These data come from a study of cytomegalovirus exposure and HLA in healthy donors. Study-wide points: Reports showed the classifier diagnosing cytomegalovirus status with high specificity and sensitivity.

V was cut by 5 bases and J by 3 bases, with 20 bases left in between. The CDR3 covers 16 residues. The germline V gene encodes CDR1 MGHRA and CDR2 YSYEKL. Vbeta (60) and Jbeta (13) primers were used in the PCR. This table comes from immunoSEQ multiplex PCR, and its TCRdb copy is limited to in-frame clones, with some not included. The table records about 150,000 clones, 84% of them present only once. The donors, nominally healthy at sampling, likely had unrecorded immune exposures. This chain joins TRBV4-1 and TRBJ2-7, with D perhaps matching TRBD1 (6 bases). What was sequenced was PBMCs. The sequence derives from a young man in good health and CMV-seronegative. CDR3 bases: TGCGCCAGCAGCTACTCATCAGGGGCCGGCCTCTACGAGCAGTACTTC. The encoded protein is CASSYSSGAGLYEQYF.